This TCR beta chain stems from a study of beta chain features in type 1 diabetes. Via the markers CD45RO/CCR7/CD25/CD127/CD95/CD27, stem cell-like memory, regulatory, central memory and naive CD4+ cells were sorted. Sorted populations all exceeded 95% purity. V shed 2 bases and J shed 3 bases, with 8 bases lying between them. This CDR3 is built from 13 residues. CDR1 is MNHEY, CDR2 SVGAGI, per germline. The isolated RNA, all of it, was reverse transcribed, so expressed TCRB transcripts were what got sequenced. Data came from immunoSEQ multiplex PCR; TCRdb stores just in-frame clones and leaves some out. Of 300,000 to 450,000 clones listed, around an eighth are singletons. Study conclusions and caveats: VDJ junctions sequenced from type 1 diabetes patients showed fewer insertions and more deletions.

This clone was seen more than once but under ten times. Its antigen is not identified. The material sequenced was naive CD4+ T cells from blood. The receptor's source is a man younger than 35 in good health. This chain joins TRBV6-5 and TRBJ2-7; possible D gene TRBD2, 7 bases. CDR3 protein: CASSYRGGYEQYF. The DNA of the CDR3 is TGTGCCAGCAGTTACAGGGGGGGCTACGAGCAGTACTTC.